This T cell receptor (beta chain) comes out of a study of T cell responses to AZD1222 COVID-19 vaccine. Concerning this clone itself: The antigen is undetermined.

Findings and caveats of the study: Vaccination with two AZD1222 doses was followed by a rise in Spike-specific TCR breadth and depth. Clonal diversity may have been underestimated, and the donors were mostly white British, with more females than males. Recipients of AZD1222 seropositive at baseline numbered only 6 or 7. Among spike-specific TCRs, nearly half reportedly target unmutated variant regions.

The CDR3 covers 11 residues. The germline CDR1 and CDR2 sequences are ENHRY and SYGVKD. V gave up 2 bases and J gave up 4 bases, with 3 bases separating them. Assay: immunoSEQ multiplex PCR; the TCRdb copy retains only in-frame clones and omits some. The table shows over 65,000 clones, with 70% to 90% occurring only once. The chain employs TRBV10-3 and TRBJ2-7; D is ambiguous. The TCR originated in an adult in good health. The sequenced sample was peripheral blood, obtained on day 0 of AZD1222 vaccination. CDR3 in DNA: TGTGCCATCAGTGAGACGTACGAGCAGTACTTC. It yields the protein CAISETYEQYF.